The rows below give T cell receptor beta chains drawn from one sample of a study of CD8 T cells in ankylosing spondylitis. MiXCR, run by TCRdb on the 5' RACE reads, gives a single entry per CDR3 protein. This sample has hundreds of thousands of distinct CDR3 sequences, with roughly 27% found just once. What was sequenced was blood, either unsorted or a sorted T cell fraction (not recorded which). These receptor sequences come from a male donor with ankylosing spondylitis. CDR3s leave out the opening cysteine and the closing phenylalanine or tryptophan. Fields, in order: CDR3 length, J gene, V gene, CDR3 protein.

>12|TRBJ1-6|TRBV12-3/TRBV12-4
ASSLAETNSPLH
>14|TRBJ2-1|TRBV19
ASKQMGLAGENEQF
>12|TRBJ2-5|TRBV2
ASSGLLAEGTQY
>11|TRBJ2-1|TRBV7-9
ASSLAQVNEQF
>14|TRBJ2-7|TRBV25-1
ASSDSGQGPSYEQY
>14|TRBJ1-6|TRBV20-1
SARGTGQPFVSPLH
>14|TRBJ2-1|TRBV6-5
ASSYSYRGPGDEQF
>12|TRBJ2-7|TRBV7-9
ASSLGQPPYEQY
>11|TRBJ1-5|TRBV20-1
SARASSNQPQH
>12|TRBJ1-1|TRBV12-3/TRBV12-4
ASSSPEPNTEAF